One sample yielded the 5 T cell receptor beta chains listed below, sequenced in a study of blood T cell repertoires in COVID-19. Profiling relied on immunoSEQ multiplex PCR, and the TCRdb table lists in-frame clones only, not all of them. The sample includes under 250,000 clones, more than 65% of them seen just once. The sequencing sample was made of peripheral blood. The source is a woman older than 75 with acute or convalescent COVID-19.

This rearrangement joins TRBV29-1 to TRBJ2-5, with D possibly matching TRBD2 (5 bases). The germline V gene encodes CDR1 SQVTM and CDR2 ANQGSEA. V was pared by 6 bases and J by 4 bases, with 18 bases between. This CDR3 has 14 amino acids. The CDR3 sequence is CSVRSLLEGETQYF. The CDR3 DNA follows: TGCAGCGTAAGGTCCCTTCTAGAGGGAGAGACCCAGTACTTC.

V and J are TRBV9 and TRBJ2-3, with D unclear. Germline lookup yields CDR1 SGDLS and CDR2 YYNGEE. Trimming cost V 3 bases and J 6 bases, with 8 bases left between them. CDR3 length: 12 amino acids. CDR3 DNA sequence: TGTGCCAGCAGCGGTGCGCGGGATACGCAGTATTTT. Translating it yields CASSGARDTQYF.

This clone was detected only once. The chain joins TRBV28 to TRBJ1-1; 10 positions agree with TRBD1. Looked up from germline, CDR1 is MDHEN and CDR2 is SYDVKM. J lost 6 bases, V lost 4 bases, and 17 bases had no gene match. There are 18 residues in the CDR3. The CDR3 region is CASSSVPGQGSLDAEAFF. The CDR3 region has the DNA TGTGCCAGCAGTTCCGTCCCGGGACAGGGGAGTTTAGACGCTGAAGCTTTCTTT.

This rearrangement joins TRBV4-1 to TRBJ2-1; tentatively, D is TRBD1 (6 bases). The CDR3 sequence is 16 residues long. Germline V gives CDR1 MGHRA, CDR2 YSYEKL. Trimming left V 5 bases short and J 8 bases short, with 22 bases between. The CDR3 DNA is TGCGCCAGCAGCTCTAAACAGGGATTCGGGTCGGATGAGCAGTTCTTC. This codes for CASSSKQGFGSDEQFF.

V and J are TRBV2 and TRBJ2-4, with a possible D match to TRBD1 (6 bases). CDR1 SNHLY and CDR2 FYNNEI come from the germline V gene. The CDR3 extends over 15 amino acids. V shed 1 base and J shed 2 bases, with 9 bases lying between them. The CDR3 here is CASSEVGTTKNIQYF. DNA of the CDR3: TGTGCCAGCAGTGAAGTCGGGACAACCAAAAACATTCAGTACTTC.